The clone carrying this TCR beta chain showed up just a few times. Trimming removed 6 bases from V and 4 bases from J; junction bases left unmatched: 7. The CDR3 covers 14 residues. Germline lookup yields CDR1 MDHEN and CDR2 SYDVKM. Investigators reverse transcribed all isolated RNA, so they sequenced expressed TCRB transcripts. The assay was immunoSEQ multiplex PCR, and TCRdb's table has in-frame clones only and misses some. This table has approximately 400,000 clones, over 13% appearing once. This specimen belongs to a study of beta chain features in type 1 diabetes. The chain carries TRBV28 and TRBJ1-2, with 8 bases aligning to TRBD1. The sequence came from a woman between 18 and 30 years old in good health. The sample taken for sequencing was naive CD4+ T cells from blood. CDR3 DNA: TGTGCCAGCAGGACAGGGGAGGGAAGCTATGGCTACACCTTC. As protein: CASRTGEGSYGYTF.